This T cell receptor (beta chain) came from a study of blood T cells in healthy people across ages. Findings of the study overall: Roughly linear age-related decline in beta diversity appeared, significant by age 40.

The individuals who served as donors were healthy Caucasians living in Russia, aged roughly 6 to 100. Donors each provided ten milliliters of peripheral blood. The CDR3 totals 13 residues. V lost 5 bases to trimming and J lost 2 bases, with 9 bases between them. This clonotype was recorded a few times. Its antigen is undetermined. The use of a sample-barcoded 5' primer and a J-beta primer mix characterized a second PCR of about 6 to 12 cycles. TCRdb ran MiXCR on the 5' RACE reads and lists one entry per CDR3 protein. The sample records around 1,900,000 distinct CDR3 sequences, about two fifths being singletons.

The clonotype originates from a human donor in good health. V gene TRBV12-3 or TRBV12-4 combines with J gene TRBJ1-2; D not resolved. The sequenced sample was blood. CDR3 amino acids: CASSPIRNYGYTF. The CDR3 coding sequence is TGTGCCAGCAGTCCGATACGGAACTATGGCTACACCTTC.